These 25 T cell receptor beta chains originate from one sample sequenced in a study of cytomegalovirus exposure and HLA in healthy donors (dated by TCRdb to the late 2010s). The protocol used for the library was the immunoSEQ multiplex PCR assay. A mixture of 60 forward primers for TCR Vbeta segments and 13 reverse primers for TCR Jbeta segments was used in the multiplex PCR. The immuneACCESS repertoire file appears here via TCRdb, limited to in-frame rearrangements. These files lack a portion of the clones; in checked studies, under half of the deficit traces to unresolved V genes, and the cause of the others is not known. A total of approximately 150,000 clones appear in this sample, around 77% of them only once. Jointly, the top ten make up 0.95% to 1.1% of the sample. The source material was PBMCs. The receptors stem from a middle-aged woman in good health and CMV-seronegative.

This rearrangement joins TRBV19 to TRBJ1-5; TRBD1 matches at 8 bases. The V segment lost 5 bases and the J segment 3 bases; nucleotides outside the gene matches: 12. In germline, CDR1 is LNHDA, CDR2 SQIVND (reference sequence). The CDR3 totals 17 residues. The CDR3: CASSVADRVAPNQPQHF. CDR3 coding DNA: TGTGCCAGTAGTGTTGCGGACAGGGTAGCCCCCAATCAGCCCCAGCATTTT.

This rearrangement joins TRBV5-1 to TRBJ2-5, with D possibly TRBD2 on 5 matching bases. From germline, CDR1 is SGHRS and CDR2 YFSETQ. This CDR3 has 14 amino acids. The ends were cut back, 1 base at V and 5 bases at J, with 12 bases in the middle. In DNA, the CDR3 is TGCGCCAGCAGCTTGTTTCCAGCGGAGGAGACCCAGTACTTC. Translated, it gives CASSLFPAEETQYF.

CDR3 nucleotides: TGTGCCAGCAGCCTACAGGTCTCGGAAGGCTACACCTTC. The encoded protein is CASSLQVSEGYTF. J is TRBJ1-2 and V is TRBV6-6; the D gene is possibly TRBD1 (5 bases). The CDR3 loop spans 13 amino acids. CDR1 and CDR2 from the germline V gene are MNHNY and SVGAGI (reference sequence). V dropped 6 bases and J dropped 8 bases, with 16 bases sitting between them.

The chain employs TRBV21-1 and TRBJ1-3. TRBV21-1 is tagged as a pseudogene. The CDR3 sequence is 12 residues long. CDR3 bases: TGTGCCAGCAGCAAAGCCCCTAACACCATATATTTT. It yields the protein CASSKAPNTIYF.

This chain joins TRBV5-1 and TRBJ2-7; the D gene is possibly TRBD1 (5 bases). This CDR3 spans 15 amino acids. Germline loops: CDR1 SGHRS, CDR2 YFSETQ. V shed 2 bases and J shed 3 bases, with 15 bases lying between them. The CDR3 DNA is TGCGCCAGCAGCTTTACAGGAGATGGGGACTACGAGCAGTACTTC. Its protein is CASSFTGDGDYEQYF.

The chain has TRBV6-5 and TRBJ2-7; 9 bases align to TRBD2. From germline, CDR1 is MNHEY and CDR2 SVGAGI. The CDR3 sequence is 16 residues long. Unmatched junction bases numbered 7, after V lost 0 bases and J lost 4 bases. The CDR3 here is CASSYSGAGGPYEQYF. For the CDR3, the DNA is TGTGCCAGCAGTTACTCGGGAGCGGGAGGCCCATACGAGCAGTACTTC.

J is TRBJ2-1 and V is TRBV9, with 7 nucleotides matching TRBD1. Per the germline V gene, CDR1 is SGDLS and CDR2 is YYNGEE. The CDR3 contains 14 residues. The V segment lost 0 bases and the J segment 10 bases; nucleotides outside the gene matches: 7. The CDR3 sequence: CASSVGGTVLEQFF. DNA of the CDR3: TGTGCCAGCAGCGTAGGAGGGACAGTCCTAGAGCAGTTCTTC.

This clone has only one observation. J is TRBJ2-1 and V is TRBV11-2; 9 bases match TRBD1. Germline V gives CDR1 SGHAT, CDR2 FQNNGV. V was clipped by 7 bases and J by 6 bases; unmatched bases: 7. The CDR3 is made up of 14 amino acids. The CDR3 reads CASTSRDRVNEQFF. The CDR3 DNA reads as TGTGCCAGCACCAGCCGGGACAGGGTCAATGAGCAGTTCTTC.

The genes are TRBV11-3 and TRBJ2-1; 12 bases are a match to TRBD2. This CDR3 has 18 amino acids. V gave up 1 base and J gave up 8 bases; unmatched junction bases: 12. CDR1 and CDR2 from the germline V gene are SGHNT and YENEEA. CDR3 coding DNA: TGTGCCAGCAGCTTAGGACTAGCGGGAGTAGGGTTTGTAGATGAGCAGTTCTTC. Translation: CASSLGLAGVGFVDEQFF.

The chain has TRBV1 and TRBJ1-1. TRBV1 is designated a pseudogene. CDR3 size: 16 residues. CDR3 loop: CTSSLAGGQVQGEAFF. The CDR3 DNA reads as TGCACCAGCAGCCTTGCCGGAGGTCAGGTCCAAGGTGAAGCTTTCTTT.

The rearrangement uses TRBV19 and TRBJ2-3, with TRBD1 as a possible D gene (5 bases). V was pared by 1 base and J by 1 base, with 9 bases between. The V gene's germline CDR1 is LNHDA and CDR2 SQIVND (reference sequence). The CDR3 sequence is 15 residues long. The CDR3 nucleotides read TGTGCCAGTAGTATAGCGGGCAGGGGCACAGATACGCAGTATTTT. As protein: CASSIAGRGTDTQYF.

This clone was found once. The chain combines TRBV5-1 with TRBJ1-1; D is unresolved. The CDR3 runs to 16 residues. Per germline, CDR1 SGHRS and CDR2 YFSETQ. V lost 1 base, J lost 0 bases, and 13 bases lay in between. The CDR3 is CASSLRVSGMNTEAFF. Written as DNA, the CDR3 is TGCGCCAGCAGCTTGAGGGTCAGCGGCATGAACACTGAAGCTTTCTTT. The variable domain in full, completed from reference TRBV5-1 and TRBJ1-1, reads KAGVTQTPRYLIKTRGQQVTLSCSPISGHRSVSWYQQTPGQGLQFLFEYFSETQRNKGNFPGRFSGRQFSNSRSEMNVSTLELGDSALYLCASSLRVSGMNTEAFFGQGTRLTVV.

V gene TRBV18 combines with J gene TRBJ2-7; 8 positions agree with TRBD2. Trimming at V came to 0 bases and at J to 4 bases, leaving 11 bases not matched to a gene. Germline CDR1 reads KGHSH; CDR2 reads LQKENI. This CDR3 has 17 amino acids. CDR3 nucleotide sequence: TGTGCCAGCTCACCACCGGGATCAGCGGGAGTAGTATACGAGCAGTACTTC. This encodes CASSPPGSAGVVYEQYF.

The chain uses TRBV6-5 and TRBJ2-2; possible D gene TRBD1, 5 bases. Germline values: CDR1 MNHEY, CDR2 SVGAGI. The CDR3 consists of 15 residues. V lost 0 bases, J lost 2 bases, and 7 bases lay in between. CDR3 in DNA: TGTGCCAGCAGTTACTCGGGGCCAAACACCGGGGAGCTGTTTTTT. It translates to CASSYSGPNTGELFF.

The chain links TRBV2 to TRBJ2-2, with TRBD2 matching over 7 bases. Trimming at V came to 8 bases and at J to 1 base, leaving 1 base not matched to a gene. Per the germline V gene, CDR1 is SNHLY and CDR2 is FYNNEI. The length of the CDR3 is 13 residues. CDR3 sequence reads: CASGLVNTGELFF. CDR3 coding DNA: TGTGCCAGCGGACTAGTGAACACCGGGGAGCTGTTTTTT.

CDR3 residues: CASSLAGEDGNTIYF. Written as DNA, the CDR3 is TGCGCCAGCAGCTTGGCGGGAGAGGATGGAAACACCATATATTTT. The chain uses TRBV5-1 and TRBJ1-3; D ambiguous. V shed 0 bases and J shed 3 bases, with 10 bases lying between them. This CDR3 is 15 amino acids long. From germline, CDR1 is SGHRS and CDR2 YFSETQ.

The rearrangement uses TRBV6-1 and TRBJ2-5, with 14 nucleotides matching TRBD2. This CDR3 spans 15 amino acids. V was pared by 6 bases and J by 1 base, with 1 base of the junction left unmatched. Germline V gene sequence: CDR1 MNHNS, CDR2 SASEGT. Here the CDR3 DNA reads TGTGCCAGCAGGGGACTAGCGGGAGTCCAAGAGACCCAGTACTTC. Residues: CASRGLAGVQETQYF.

Here the CDR3 reads CASSLRPGQGLREQFF. The DNA for the CDR3 is TGCGCCAGCAGCTTGCGTCCGGGACAGGGGTTACGGGAGCAGTTCTTC. V is TRBV5-1 and J is TRBJ2-1; TRBD1 matches at 10 bases. Germline CDR1 and CDR2: SGHRS and YFSETQ. V gave up 1 base and J gave up 10 bases; unmatched junction bases: 11. This CDR3 is 16 amino acids long.

The V and J genes are TRBV30 and TRBJ1-4; 9 nucleotides line up with TRBD1. V trimming: 4 bases; J trimming: 3 bases; junction bases outside the gene matches: 6. CDR1 is GTSNPN, CDR2 SVGIG, per germline (reference sequence). There are 15 residues in the CDR3. The CDR3 protein is CAWTRGQGANEKLFF. The CDR3, as DNA: TGTGCCTGGACTCGGGGACAGGGTGCTAATGAAAAACTGTTTTTT.

This chain joins TRBV2 and TRBJ1-4, with 8 positions matching TRBD1. The CDR3 is made up of 15 amino acids. V lost 4 bases and J lost 7; bases outside the gene matches: 8. CDR1 and CDR2 from the germline V gene are SNHLY and FYNNEI. The CDR3 DNA reads TGTGCCAGCAGTGGGGACAGGATCTCGGGTGAAAAACTGTTTTTT. It yields the protein CASSGDRISGEKLFF.

To note about this clone: A read error may account for a junction end that differs from germline. V gene TRBV14 combines with J gene TRBJ2-5, with 8 positions matching TRBD2. This CDR3 is built from 17 residues. Germline V lookup: CDR1 SGHDN, CDR2 FVKESK. CDR3 loop: CASSLLSGTSRLETQYF. The CDR3, as DNA: TGTGCCAGCAGCCTACTTAGCGGGACTTCACGCCTTGAGACCCAATACTTC.

V and J are TRBV30 and TRBJ2-7; 7 positions match TRBD2. With 0 bases clipped from V and 2 bases from J, the junction kept 4 bases outside the gene matches. Germline assignment: CDR1 GTSNPN and CDR2 SVGIG (reference sequence). This CDR3 contains 14 residues. The CDR3 coding sequence is TGTGCCTGGAGTGTACGGGGGGTAGCCTACGAGCAGTACTTC. Protein product: CAWSVRGVAYEQYF.

The J gene is TRBJ1-5, the V gene TRBV11-3; D may be TRBD1 (5 bases). V shed 7 bases and J shed 0 bases, with 13 bases lying between them. Germline CDR1 reads SGHNT; CDR2 reads YENEEA. This CDR3 region has 15 residues. The CDR3 nucleotides are TGTGCCAGCACCCTACGGGGGGATAGCAATCAGCCCCAGCATTTT. This gives the protein CASTLRGDSNQPQHF.

This sequence joins TRBV14 and TRBJ2-7; D gene ambiguous. The V and J ends lost 6 bases and 2 bases respectively, with 5 bases between them. CDR1 is SGHDN and CDR2 is FVKESK in the germline V gene. CDR3 size: 11 residues. The CDR3 loop reads CASSQTYEQYF. As DNA, the CDR3 is TGTGCCAGCAGTCAGACCTACGAGCAGTACTTC.

This clone has just one count. The CDR3 sequence is CASSMGQVNEKLFF. CDR3 nucleotide sequence: TGTGCCAGCAGCATGGGACAGGTTAATGAAAAACTGTTTTTT. The chain uses TRBV5-5 and TRBJ1-4; 8 bases are a match to TRBD1. CDR3 length equals 14 residues. Germline CDR1 is SGHKS and CDR2 is YYEKEE (reference sequence). V was clipped by 4 bases and J by 4 bases; unmatched bases: 3. Full variable domain (remainder filled in from reference TRBV5-5 and TRBJ1-4): DAGVTQSPTHLIKTRGQQVTLRCSPISGHKSVSWYQQVLGQGPQFIFQYYEKEERGRGNFPDRFSARQFPNYSSELNVNALLLGDSALYLCASSMGQVNEKLFFGSGTQLSVL.